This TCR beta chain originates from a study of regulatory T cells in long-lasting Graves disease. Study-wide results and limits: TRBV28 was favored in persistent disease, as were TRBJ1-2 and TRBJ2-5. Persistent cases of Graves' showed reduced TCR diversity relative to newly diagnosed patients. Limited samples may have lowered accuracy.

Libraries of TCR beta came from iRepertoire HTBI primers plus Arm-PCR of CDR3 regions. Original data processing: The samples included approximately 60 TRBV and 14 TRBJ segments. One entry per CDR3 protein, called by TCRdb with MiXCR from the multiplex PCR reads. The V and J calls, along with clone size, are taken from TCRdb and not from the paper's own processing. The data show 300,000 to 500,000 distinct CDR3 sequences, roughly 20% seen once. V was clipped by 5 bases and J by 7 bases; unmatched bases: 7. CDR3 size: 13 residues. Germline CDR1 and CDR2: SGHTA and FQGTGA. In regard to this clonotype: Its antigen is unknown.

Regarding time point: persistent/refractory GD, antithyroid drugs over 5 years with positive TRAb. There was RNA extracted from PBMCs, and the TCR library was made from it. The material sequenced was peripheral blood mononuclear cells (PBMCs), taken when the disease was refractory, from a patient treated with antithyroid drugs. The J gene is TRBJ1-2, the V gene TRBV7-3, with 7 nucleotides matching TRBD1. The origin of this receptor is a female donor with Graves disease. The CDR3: CASSLTGLTGYTF. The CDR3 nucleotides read TGTGCCAGCAGCCTGACAGGGTTAACTGGCTACACCTTC.